The next 32 T cell receptor beta chains were all read from a single sample in a study of T cell repertoires in cytomegalovirus infection. TCRdb analysed the reads with MiXCR anew, one entry per CDR3 protein. The sample holds about 830,000 distinct CDR3 sequences, around a third seen once. These receptors have no known antigen. The sequenced sample was cultured CD8+ T cells from PBMCs, obtained from culture after CMV antigen stimulation. These receptors were obtained from a human donor in good health (CMV status not recorded). Some clones in this sample may be carry-over from other donors' samples.

This clonotype was seen only a few times. This chain connects TRBV20-1 to TRBJ1-1, with D unclear. Trimming cost V 0 bases and J 4 bases, with 12 bases left between them. Germline CDR1 reads DFQATT; CDR2 reads SNEGSKA (reference sequence). The CDR3 is made up of 14 amino acids. CDR3: CSAREEREFTEAFF. The CDR3 DNA reads TGCAGTGCTAGAGAGGAGCGGGAGTTCACTGAAGCTTTCTTT.

As regards this clonotype: This may be a read error: a much more frequent sequence differs by one nucleotide. The gene calls are TRBV7-4 and TRBJ2-1; D gene ambiguous. With 5 bases removed from V and 10 bases from J, the gap between germline ends came to 9 bases. The germline V gene encodes CDR1 SGHVT and CDR2 SQSDAQ. The length of the CDR3 is 11 residues. The CDR3 DNA sequence: TGTGCCAGCAGCCCCGTATGGGAGCAGTTCTTC. It encodes CASSPVWEQFF.

This rearrangement joins TRBV2 to TRBJ2-2; the D gene is possibly TRBD2 (5 bases). The V gene's germline CDR1 is SNHLY and CDR2 FYNNEI. V lost 5 bases, J lost 0 bases, and 7 bases lay in between. This CDR3 spans 14 amino acids. Written as DNA, the CDR3 is TGTGCCAGCAGTCCGGACTCGAACACCGGGGAGCTGTTTTTT. It yields the protein CASSPDSNTGELFF.

The chain uses TRBV6-6 and TRBJ2-5, with D possibly matching TRBD2 (6 bases). Trimming cost V 2 bases and J 2 bases, with 21 bases left between them. The germline V gene encodes CDR1 MNHNY and CDR2 SVGAGI (reference sequence). The CDR3 is 18 amino acids. CDR3 nucleotides: TGTGCCAGCAGTTACACGATCGGGGCGGGGACGGCACAAGAGACCCAGTACTTC. Amino acids: CASSYTIGAGTAQETQYF.

This clonotype has more than one count but fewer than ten. The rearrangement joins TRBV7-9 to TRBJ2-2; 7 bases match TRBD1. CDR3 size: 17 residues. CDR1 and CDR2 from the germline V gene are SEHNR and FQNEAQ (reference sequence). V lost 5 bases, J lost 0 bases, and 9 bases stayed unmatched. The CDR3 DNA follows: TGTGCCAGCAGCAACCCCCCCCAGGGGGCGAACACCGGGGAGCTGTTTTTT. This gives the protein CASSNPPQGANTGELFF.

This clonotype has only a few counts. This chain connects TRBV20-1 to TRBJ1-1; D call uncertain. CDR1 is DFQATT, CDR2 SNEGSKA, per germline (reference sequence). CDR3 length: 12 residues. Trimming left V 7 bases short and J 5 bases short, with 14 bases between. The CDR3, as DNA: TGCAGTGTCCCTATGGGGTGGACTGAAGCTTTCTTT. Translated: CSVPMGWTEAFF.

This clonotype was detected only a few times. The chain uses TRBV5-6 and TRBJ2-3, with 7 bases that match TRBD1. V lost 8 bases and J lost 5; bases outside the gene matches: 5. Looked up from germline, CDR1 is SGHDT and CDR2 is YYEEEE. The CDR3 runs to 12 residues. The CDR3, as DNA: TGTGCCAGTTCACAGGGGAAAGATACGCAGTATTTT. Translation gives CASSQGKDTQYF.

The J gene is TRBJ1-2, the V gene TRBV6-5, with 8 nucleotides matching TRBD1. The length of the CDR3 is 16 residues. The germline V gene has CDR1 MNHEY and CDR2 SVGAGI. The V gene end was trimmed by 5 bases and the J gene end by 7 bases; junction bases not matched to a gene: 15. The CDR3 spells CASSPDRGTNPIGYTF. The CDR3 DNA sequence: TGTGCCAGCAGTCCAGACAGGGGAACCAACCCTATTGGCTACACCTTC.

The chain carries TRBV2 and TRBJ2-1; no clear D gene. The CDR3 is 12 amino acids. Per the germline V gene, CDR1 is SNHLY and CDR2 is FYNNEI. Trimming stripped 0 bases from V and 5 bases from J, with 2 bases between. CDR3 DNA sequence: TGTGCCAGCAGTGAAGCGGACAATGAGCAGTTCTTC. Encoded protein: CASSEADNEQFF. The variable domain in full, completed from reference TRBV2 and TRBJ2-1, reads EPEVTQTPSHQVTQMGQEVILRCVPISNHLYFYWYRQILGQKVEFLVSFYNNEISEKSEIFDDQFSVERPDGSNFTLKIRSTKLEDSAMYFCASSEADNEQFFGPGTRLTVL.

The chain is built from TRBV11-3 and TRBJ2-1; TRBD1 aligns across 10 bases. From germline, CDR1 is SGHNT and CDR2 YENEEA. Trimming removed 4 bases from V and 3 bases from J; junction bases left unmatched: 6. The CDR3 runs 16 residues. For the CDR3, the DNA is TGTGCCAGCAGCTCTCCGGGACAGGGGATCTACAATGAGCAGTTCTTC. Its translation: CASSSPGQGIYNEQFF.

In this sample, this clonotype turned up a few times. This chain links TRBV19 with TRBJ1-5; maybe TRBD1 (5 bases). V was pared by 3 bases and J by 4 bases, with 13 bases between. CDR1 is LNHDA and CDR2 is SQIVND in the germline V gene (reference sequence). CDR3 length equals 15 residues. CDR3 sequence reads: CASSMAGRPNQPQHF. The CDR3, as DNA: TGTGCCAGTAGTATGGCAGGGCGACCAAATCAGCCCCAGCATTTT.

This clonotype has more than one count but fewer than ten. The rearrangement uses TRBV15 and TRBJ2-1, with D possibly being TRBD1 (5 bases). Looked up from germline, CDR1 is LNHNV and CDR2 is YYDKDF (reference sequence). The CDR3 runs 15 residues. The ends were cut back, 5 bases at V and 0 bases at J, with 11 bases in the middle. This CDR3 reads CATSSTESSYNEQFF. CDR3 in DNA: TGTGCCACCAGCTCGACAGAGAGCTCCTACAATGAGCAGTTCTTC. The complete variable domain, with remaining parts taken from reference TRBV15 and TRBJ2-1, reads DAMVIQNPRYQVTQFGKPVTLSCSQTLNHNVMYWYQQKSSQAPKLLFHYYDKDFNNEADTPDNFQSRRPNTSFCFLDIRSPGLGDTAMYLCATSSTESSYNEQFFGPGTRLTVL.

Ten or more counts support this clonotype. The V call is TRBV7-6, the J call TRBJ2-1; 9 bases align to TRBD2. The CDR3 is 16 amino acids. The germline CDR1 and CDR2 sequences are SGHVS and FNYEAQ. J lost 2 bases, V lost 2 bases, and 4 bases had no gene match. CDR3 protein: CASSLSAGGPYNEQFF. CDR3 DNA sequence: TGTGCCAGCAGCTTAAGTGCGGGGGGGCCCTACAATGAGCAGTTCTTC.

This CDR3 is CASSDGPGSFPDTQYF. The CDR3 nucleotides are TGTGCCAGCAGTGATGGACCAGGCTCCTTCCCAGATACGCAGTATTTT. The chain joins TRBV25-1 to TRBJ2-3, with D hard to call. Germline V gives CDR1 MGHDK, CDR2 SYGVNS. V lost 3 bases to trimming and J lost 4 bases, with 17 bases between them. The CDR3 length is 16 residues.

The V call is TRBV5-6, the J call TRBJ2-7; 7 positions match TRBD1. The V and J ends lost 1 base and 1 base, in that order; junction bases with no gene match: 2. This CDR3 contains 14 residues. Germline lookup yields CDR1 SGHDT and CDR2 YYEEEE. CDR3 residues: CASSLRDSSYEQYV. CDR3 sequence (DNA): TGTGCCAGCAGCTTGAGGGACAGTTCCTACGAGCAGTACGTC.

This clonotype was detected only a few times. V and J are TRBV7-9 and TRBJ2-3, with D possibly being TRBD1 (5 bases). V lost 4 bases and J lost 3, with 23 bases in between. This CDR3 region has 18 residues. Germline V gene sequence: CDR1 SEHNR, CDR2 FQNEAQ (reference sequence). The CDR3 here is CASSWTLNSSGFTDTQYF. Here the CDR3 DNA reads TGTGCCAGCAGCTGGACCCTTAATTCCTCAGGGTTTACAGATACGCAGTATTTT.

V and J are TRBV7-9 and TRBJ1-2, with D uncertain. V gave up 5 bases and J gave up 8 bases, with 12 bases separating them. The CDR3 extends over 12 amino acids. CDR1 and CDR2 from the germline V gene are SEHNR and FQNEAQ (reference sequence). The CDR3 loop reads CASSPGRKGYTF. The DNA of the CDR3 is TGTGCCAGCAGCCCTGGACGGAAAGGCTACACCTTC.

This clonotype was observed a handful of times. This chain uses TRBV27 with TRBJ2-7, with a weak D call TRBD1 (6 bases). V was trimmed by 5 bases and J by 3 bases, leaving 14 bases between them. Germline V gives CDR1 MNHEY, CDR2 SMNVEV (reference sequence). The CDR3 loop spans 14 amino acids. Here the CDR3 reads CASSPGQIGYEQYV. DNA for the CDR3: TGTGCCAGCAGTCCCGGACAGATTGGCTACGAGCAGTACGTC.

About this clonotype: A junction boundary mismatches the germline segment, possibly from a read error. The chain carries TRBV14 and TRBJ2-1; D not resolved. The germline CDR1 and CDR2 sequences are SGHDN and FVKESK. This CDR3 comprises 12 residues. The CDR3 sequence is CASSQDEWLLSF. DNA for the CDR3: TGTGCCAGCAGCCAAGATGAATGGCTATTGTCCTTC.

A few counts support this clonotype. The V and J genes are TRBV10-3 and TRBJ2-3; a weak D match, TRBD1 (5 bases). The CDR3 consists of 15 residues. V shed 7 bases and J shed 0 bases, with 14 bases lying between them. Germline V lookup: CDR1 ENHRY, CDR2 SYGVKD. CDR3 nucleotides: TGTGCCATCACAAGGACACTTACTAGCACAGATACGCAGTATTTT. It codes for CAITRTLTSTDTQYF.

This rearrangement joins TRBV4-1 to TRBJ1-4; the D gene is possibly TRBD1 (5 bases). V lost 5 bases and J 4 bases, leaving 23 bases between the germline ends. CDR3 length equals 18 residues. Germline V CDR1 and CDR2: MGHRA, YSYEKL. This chain's CDR3 is CASSANSGAEGINEKLFF. As DNA, the CDR3 is TGCGCCAGCAGCGCCAACAGCGGGGCCGAAGGGATTAATGAAAAACTGTTTTTT.

The chain carries TRBV19 and TRBJ2-6; perhaps TRBD2 as D (6 bases). There are 19 residues in the CDR3. Germline lookup yields CDR1 LNHDA and CDR2 SQIVND (reference sequence). Between the trimmed V and J ends, which lost 8 bases and 0 bases, there was a span of 23 bases. The CDR3 region is CASRSRWGVSYSGANVLTF. The CDR3 bases are TGTGCCAGTCGTTCTCGCTGGGGGGTCTCATACTCTGGGGCCAACGTCCTGACTTTC.

This clonotype was detected many times. The chain joins TRBV7-6 to TRBJ2-2; unclear D gene. This CDR3 spans 18 amino acids. V lost 5 bases and J 0 bases, leaving 19 bases between the germline ends. Per the germline V gene, CDR1 is SGHVS and CDR2 is FNYEAQ. CDR3 loop: CASSVVPGSPANTGELFF. In nucleotides, the CDR3 is TGTGCCAGCAGCGTAGTCCCGGGTAGTCCGGCGAACACCGGGGAGCTGTTTTTT.

Notes on this clonotype: The junction shows a germline mismatch at one end, possibly a read error. The J gene is TRBJ1-1, the V gene TRBV27; no clear D. The CDR3 is made up of 15 amino acids. Germline V lookup: CDR1 MNHEY, CDR2 SMNVEV (reference sequence). CDR3 protein: CASSLNPQLGTKAFF. The CDR3 region has the DNA TGTGCCAGCAGTTTAAACCCCCAGCTCGGCACTAAAGCTTTCTTT.

The rearrangement uses TRBV3-1 and TRBJ1-6, with 7 bases fitting TRBD1. Germline trimming cut 1 base from V and 8 bases from J; bases unmatched to any gene: 8. The CDR3 has 16 residues. CDR1 and CDR2 (germline): LGHDT, YNNKEL (reference sequence). CDR3 in DNA: TGTGCCAGCAGCCAAGGCACGACAGGGACATATTCACCCCTCCACTTT. Encoded protein: CASSQGTTGTYSPLHF.

The V and J genes are TRBV2 and TRBJ1-6, with 8 bases fitting TRBD1. The CDR3 extends over 13 amino acids. The V gene end was trimmed by 11 bases and the J gene end by 3 bases; junction bases not matched to a gene: 3. Germline CDR1 is SNHLY and CDR2 is FYNNEI. The CDR3 sequence is CAATGGYNSPLHF. The CDR3 nucleotides are TGTGCCGCCACAGGGGGCTATAATTCACCCCTCCACTTT.

The chain has TRBV4-2 and TRBJ1-2, with a weak D call TRBD1 (5 bases). Trimming left V 0 bases short and J 7 bases short, with 15 bases between. The germline V gene encodes CDR1 LGHNA and CDR2 YNFKEQ. This CDR3 is 15 amino acids long. The CDR3 region is CASSQEKGLPTGYTF. The DNA for the CDR3 is TGTGCCAGCAGCCAAGAAAAGGGGTTACCGACTGGCTACACCTTC.

This sequence joins TRBV4-1 and TRBJ1-1, with D possibly being TRBD1 (5 bases). Trimming pared 0 bases from V and 4 bases from J, leaving 12 bases between. CDR3 length equals 15 residues. The germline V gene has CDR1 MGHRA and CDR2 YSYEKL. The DNA for the CDR3 is TGCGCCAGCAGCCAAGATTGGCAGGGAGTCACTGAAGCTTTCTTT. It yields the protein CASSQDWQGVTEAFF.

This clonotype occurred a few times. The chain joins TRBV12-3 or TRBV12-4 to TRBJ2-2; tentatively, D is TRBD2 (6 bases). CDR3 size: 17 residues. V lost 3 bases and J lost 6, with 20 bases in between. The CDR3 is CASSFSLSRGVAGELFF. The CDR3 DNA reads as TGTGCCAGCAGTTTTTCCCTATCGCGGGGCGTCGCCGGGGAGCTGTTTTTT.

This clonotype occurred a few times. The rearrangement links TRBV7-8 to TRBJ2-3; the match to TRBD1 covers 7 bases. Germline trimming cut 5 bases from V and 0 bases from J; bases unmatched to any gene: 5. Germline loops: CDR1 SGHVS, CDR2 FQNEAQ. The CDR3 is made up of 15 amino acids. CDR3: CASSVYRGSTDTQYF. CDR3 sequence (DNA): TGTGCCAGCAGCGTATACAGGGGCAGCACAGATACGCAGTATTTT. Full variable domain (missing parts from reference TRBV7-8 and TRBJ2-3): GAGVSQSPRYKVAKRGQDVALRCDPISGHVSLFWYQQALGQGPEFLTYFQNEAQLDKSGLPSDRFFAERPEGSVSTLKIQRTQQEDSAVYLCASSVYRGSTDTQYFGPGTRLTVL.

This clonotype was seen more than once but under ten times. V usage is TRBV12-3 or TRBV12-4 and J usage is TRBJ2-5, with a possible D match to TRBD2 (6 bases). There are 15 residues in the CDR3. Trimming took 3 bases from V and 0 from J, leaving 11 bases between them. DNA of the CDR3: TGTGCCAGCAGTTTTAAGACTAGGTACCAAGAGACCCAGTACTTC. Its translation: CASSFKTRYQETQYF.

This clonotype came up once. The chain carries TRBV5-6 and TRBJ2-1; 12 bases agree with TRBD1. CDR3 length: 16 residues. V was pared by 1 base and J by 7 bases, with 6 bases of the junction left unmatched. Germline CDR1 SGHDT, CDR2 YYEEEE. CDR3 sequence (DNA): TGTGCCAGCAGCTTGTCTCTGGGACAGGGGGCGAATGAGCAGTTCTTC. It codes for CASSLSLGQGANEQFF.